Following are 27 T cell receptor beta chains from one sample sequenced in a study of T cell repertoires in cytomegalovirus infection. The antigens of these receptors remain unknown. TCRdb fed the reads into MiXCR, producing one record per CDR3 protein. This table has about 920,000 distinct CDR3 sequences, roughly 31% appearing once. This sample comprised cultured CD8+ T cells from PBMCs, obtained from culture after CMV antigen stimulation. These receptors were obtained from a human donor in good health (CMV status not recorded). Some clones in this sample may be carry-over from other donors' samples.

This clonotype was picked up one time. The chain joins TRBV7-9 to TRBJ2-2; a weak D match, TRBD1 (6 bases). V lost 6 bases to trimming and J lost 2 bases, with 25 bases between them. CDR3 length: 19 amino acids. Germline V CDR1 and CDR2: SEHNR, FQNEAQ (reference sequence). The CDR3 here is CASRIGTRHAQSNTGELFF. For the CDR3, the DNA is TGTGCCAGCAGAATAGGGACACGCCATGCTCAGAGTAACACCGGGGAGCTGTTTTTT.

The chain links TRBV12-3 or TRBV12-4 to TRBJ2-7, with TRBD2 as a possible D gene (6 bases). V was cut by 7 bases and J by 4 bases, with 11 bases left in between. The CDR3 extends over 12 amino acids. As DNA, the CDR3 is TGTGCCAGCACCAAAGGAGGGTACGAGCAGTACTTC. Translated: CASTKGGYEQYF.

This chain links TRBV7-9 with TRBJ2-5; 7 bases fit TRBD1. In germline, CDR1 is SEHNR, CDR2 FQNEAQ (reference sequence). The V segment lost 7 bases and the J segment 5 bases; nucleotides outside the gene matches: 13. The CDR3 totals 15 residues. The CDR3 DNA reads TGTGCCAGCAACCCAAGACAGGGCAGAAGGGAGACCCAGTACTTC. Protein product: CASNPRQGRRETQYF.

The chain recombines TRBV6-2 or TRBV6-3 with TRBJ1-2; D ambiguous. Deletions cut 0 bases from V and 2 bases from J, with 10 bases between. The germline V gene encodes CDR1 MNHEY and CDR2 SVGEGT. CDR3 size: 15 residues. CDR3 amino acids: CASSYSPGYNYGYTF. The CDR3, as DNA: TGTGCCAGCAGTTACTCGCCGGGTTACAACTATGGCTACACCTTC.

This clonotype has just a few counts. This chain connects TRBV5-4 to TRBJ2-5, with D perhaps matching TRBD1 or TRBD2 (5 bases each). The CDR3 has 15 residues. The V gene lost 1 base and the J gene lost 2 bases, with 12 bases spanning the gap. Germline V gives CDR1 SGHNT, CDR2 YYREEE (reference sequence). This chain's CDR3 is CASSLIEGRQETQYF. CDR3 coding DNA: TGTGCCAGCAGCTTGATCGAGGGACGTCAAGAGACCCAGTACTTC.

The gene calls are TRBV7-9 and TRBJ2-7, with 8 bases aligning to TRBD1. This CDR3 has 14 residues. Germline CDR1 and CDR2: SEHNR and FQNEAQ (reference sequence). With 2 bases clipped from V and 5 bases from J, the junction kept 5 bases outside the gene matches. This chain's CDR3 is CASSLNRGDHEQYV. CDR3 sequence (DNA): TGTGCCAGCAGCTTAAACAGGGGGGACCACGAGCAGTACGTC.

In this sample, this clonotype turned up a few times. V and J are TRBV27 and TRBJ1-1; TRBD1 might be the D (6 bases). Trimming shortened V by 4 bases and J by 3 bases, and 18 bases separated the two germline ends. Germline CDR1 and CDR2: MNHEY and SMNVEV (reference sequence). CDR3 length: 16 amino acids. The CDR3 here is CASSWGRGSGDTEAFF. The CDR3 nucleotides read TGTGCCAGCAGTTGGGGACGTGGATCAGGGGACACTGAAGCTTTCTTT.

V gene TRBV10-3 combines with J gene TRBJ1-5; no clear D. The CDR3 length is 13 residues. Germline assignment: CDR1 ENHRY and CDR2 SYGVKD. V was shortened by 3 bases and J by 10 bases, with 13 bases between the two germline ends. The CDR3 reads CAISEESIKPQHF. CDR3 nucleotides: TGTGCCATCAGTGAAGAATCAATCAAACCCCAGCATTTT.

The chain combines TRBV19 with TRBJ2-2; 8 bases map to TRBD1. CDR1 and CDR2 (germline): LNHDA, SQIVND (reference sequence). The CDR3 spans 18 residues. V dropped 2 bases and J dropped 1; count of bases not matched to a gene: 9. The DNA for the CDR3 is TGTGCCAGTAGTATAATAGTGAACAGGGGGAGGAACACCGGGGAGCTGTTTTTT. Protein: CASSIIVNRGRNTGELFF. The full variable domain, its missing parts supplied by reference TRBV19 and TRBJ2-2, is DGGITQSPKYLFRKEGQNVTLSCEQNLNHDAMYWYRQDPGQGLRLIYYSQIVNDFQKGDIAEGYSVSREKKESFPLTVTSAQKNPTAFYLCASSIIVNRGRNTGELFFGEGSRLTVL.

This clonotype appeared a few times. The chain has TRBV27 and TRBJ2-1; 11 bases fit TRBD2. The germline V gene has CDR1 MNHEY and CDR2 SMNVEV (reference sequence). The CDR3 is 18 residues long. Trimming removed 10 bases from V and 2 bases from J; junction bases left unmatched: 16. The CDR3 loop reads CATLFASGGSGPYNEQFF. CDR3 DNA sequence: TGTGCCACCCTATTTGCTAGCGGGGGGTCCGGGCCCTACAATGAGCAGTTCTTC.

This clonotype was found once. The chain's CDR3 is CASSPEWGRGQPQHF. As DNA, the CDR3 is TGTGCCAGCAGCCCCGAGTGGGGCAGGGGCCAGCCCCAGCATTTT. The chain combines TRBV5-5 with TRBJ1-5; tentative D call: TRBD1 (6 bases). The CDR3 length is 15 residues. Deletions cut 4 bases from V and 7 bases from J, with 18 bases between. In germline, CDR1 is SGHKS, CDR2 YYEKEE (reference sequence). Filled out from reference TRBV5-5 and TRBJ1-5, the complete variable domain reads DAGVTQSPTHLIKTRGQQVTLRCSPISGHKSVSWYQQVLGQGPQFIFQYYEKEERGRGNFPDRFSARQFPNYSSELNVNALLLGDSALYLCASSPEWGRGQPQHFGDGTRLSIL.

V usage is TRBV6-1 and J usage is TRBJ2-1, with a weak D call TRBD1 (5 bases). The CDR3 sequence is 12 residues long. Trimming cost V 8 bases and J 7 bases, with 12 bases left between them. Germline V gene sequence: CDR1 MNHNS, CDR2 SASEGT. The CDR3 is CASGWQGNEQFF. CDR3 sequence (DNA): TGTGCCAGCGGATGGCAGGGAAATGAGCAGTTCTTC.

V is TRBV6-1 and J is TRBJ2-1; perhaps TRBD1 as D (5 bases). The CDR3 is 15 amino acids. Trimming took 3 bases from V and 4 from J, leaving 13 bases between them. CDR1 is MNHNS, CDR2 SASEGT, per germline. In DNA form, the CDR3 reads TGTGCCAGCAGTGATGGTAGGGGCAGTTACAATGAGCAGTTCTTC. It encodes CASSDGRGSYNEQFF.

This clonotype was picked up a small number of times. The V and J genes are TRBV6-6 and TRBJ2-3; 9 nucleotides agree with TRBD2. The CDR3 runs to 18 residues. CDR1 is MNHNY, CDR2 SVGAGI, per germline (reference sequence). J lost 2 bases, V lost 5 bases, and 14 bases had no gene match. CDR3 sequence reads: CASSGLWERGDYTDTQYF. The DNA for the CDR3 is TGTGCCAGCAGTGGGCTATGGGAGCGGGGGGACTACACAGATACGCAGTATTTT.

The chain recombines TRBV12-3 or TRBV12-4 with TRBJ1-2, with D unclear. V lost 3 bases to trimming and J lost 0 bases, with 11 bases between them. This CDR3 spans 15 amino acids. CDR3 sequence (DNA): TGTGCCAGCAGTTTCTTCAAGGTCACTAACTATGGCTACACCTTC. It yields the protein CASSFFKVTNYGYTF.

Ten or more counts support this clonotype. The CDR3 nucleotides read TGTGCCAGCAGCTTACCGCGGGACAGGGGACCTATAAGCTCTGGAAACACCATATATTTT. Translation gives CASSLPRDRGPISSGNTIYF. V is TRBV7-8 and J is TRBJ1-3; 10 positions agree with TRBD1. The germline gives CDR1 SGHVS, CDR2 FQNEAQ. J gave up 0 bases and V 2 bases, and 13 bases lay outside the gene matches. The CDR3 has 20 amino acids.

This clonotype was recorded a few times. The chain employs TRBV5-4 and TRBJ2-3; 7 positions agree with TRBD1. This CDR3 contains 15 residues. CDR1 is SGHNT and CDR2 is YYREEE in the germline V gene (reference sequence). V trimming: 2 bases; J trimming: 6 bases; junction bases outside the gene matches: 9. CDR3 nucleotides: TGTGCCAGCAGCTTAAGGGGGCGATACTCGGATACGCAGTATTTT. This gives the protein CASSLRGRYSDTQYF.

This clonotype was detected only a few times. The chain uses TRBV12-3 or TRBV12-4 and TRBJ2-3; TRBD2 is a possible D gene (6 bases). This CDR3 region has 14 residues. The V and J ends lost 6 bases and 1 base respectively, with 11 bases between them. CDR3 DNA: TGTGCCAGCAGAGCTAGCGACGGCACAGATACGCAGTATTTT. It encodes CASRASDGTDTQYF.

V usage is TRBV7-9 and J usage is TRBJ2-7; possibly TRBD1 or TRBD2 for D (5 bases each). The CDR3 has 14 residues. Germline CDR1 is SEHNR and CDR2 is FQNEAQ (reference sequence). V was pared by 4 bases and J by 4 bases, with 14 bases between. This chain's CDR3 is CASSSKRDPYEQYV. CDR3 DNA sequence: TGTGCCAGCAGCTCGAAAAGGGACCCGTACGAGCAGTACGTC.

The V gene is TRBV9, the J gene TRBJ2-1; D uncertain. V was pared by 0 bases and J by 0 bases, with 7 bases between. CDR3 length: 15 residues. Looked up from germline, CDR1 is SGDLS and CDR2 is YYNGEE. Written as DNA, the CDR3 is TGTGCCAGCAGCGTAGACAGCCCCTCCTACAATGAGCAGTTCTTC. As protein: CASSVDSPSYNEQFF.

This clonotype was seen a few times. This chain joins TRBV5-4 and TRBJ2-1, with TRBD2 as a possible D gene (6 bases). V was shortened by 3 bases and J by 7 bases, with 14 bases between the two germline ends. This CDR3 has 14 amino acids. CDR1 and CDR2 from the germline V gene are SGHNT and YYREEE (reference sequence). The CDR3 is CASSSPNGGNEQFF. In DNA form, the CDR3 reads TGTGCCAGCAGCTCCCCCAATGGGGGGAATGAGCAGTTCTTC. The full variable domain, in which reference TRBV5-4 and TRBJ2-1 provide the parts outside the CDR3, is ETGVTQSPTHLIKTRGQQVTLRCSSQSGHNTVSWYQQALGQGPQFIFQYYREEENGRGNFPPRFSGLQFPNYSSELNVNALELDDSALYLCASSSPNGGNEQFFGPGTRLTVL.

This clonotype was detected a few times. The V gene is TRBV27, the J gene TRBJ2-7, with D possibly TRBD1 on 6 matching bases. Germline-derived CDR1 and CDR2 are MNHEY and SMNVEV (reference sequence). The CDR3 covers 14 residues. V lost 5 bases to trimming and J lost 4 bases, with 15 bases between them. CDR3 coding DNA: TGTGCCAGCAGTCCCCATAAAGGGGGATACGAGCAGTACTTC. It specifies CASSPHKGGYEQYF.

The chain couples TRBV12-3 or TRBV12-4 to TRBJ2-3; perhaps D is TRBD1 or TRBD2 (5 bases each). V dropped 5 bases and J dropped 6 bases, with 12 bases sitting between them. The CDR3 runs 13 residues. Here the CDR3 reads CASSPGTRDTQYF. For the CDR3, the DNA is TGTGCCAGCAGTCCCGGGACGCGGGATACGCAGTATTTT.

J is TRBJ2-7 and V is TRBV19; D is possibly TRBD1 (5 bases). V lost 3 bases, J lost 0 bases, and 9 bases lay in between. This CDR3 has 14 residues. Germline V gene sequence: CDR1 LNHDA, CDR2 SQIVND (reference sequence). The CDR3 nucleotides are TGTGCCAGTAGTATCACAGGAAGCTCCTACGAGCAGTACGTC. This sequence encodes CASSITGSSYEQYV.

The table lists this clonotype with a few counts. The chain has TRBV4-1 and TRBJ2-5; no definite D call. With 0 bases removed from V and 3 bases from J, the gap between germline ends came to 8 bases. CDR1 and CDR2 from the germline V gene are MGHRA and YSYEKL. The CDR3 is made up of 14 amino acids. The CDR3 DNA sequence: TGCGCCAGCAGCCAAGATGCCCGGGAAGAGACCCAGTACTTC. Translating gives CASSQDAREETQYF.

This clonotype was picked up a small number of times. J is TRBJ2-1 and V is TRBV7-9, with 10 bases that match TRBD2. Germline CDR1 SEHNR, CDR2 FQNEAQ (reference sequence). Trimming cost V 4 bases and J 10 bases; bases outside gene matches: 7. The CDR3 contains 14 residues. The CDR3 DNA sequence: TGTGCCAGCAGCTCTAGCGGGGGCCAGGGAGAGCAGTTCTTC. It specifies CASSSSGGQGEQFF.

This clonotype appeared a few times. The chain combines TRBV6-5 with TRBJ1-1; 9 positions agree with TRBD1. V was clipped by 2 bases and J by 3 bases; unmatched bases: 4. CDR1 is MNHEY and CDR2 is SVGAGI in the germline V gene. This CDR3 is built from 15 residues. In nucleotides, the CDR3 is TGTGCCAGCAGTTACACTTACAGGGGGCACACTGAAGCTTTCTTT. Translating gives CASSYTYRGHTEAFF.